This T cell receptor (beta chain) is from a study of T cell repertoires in breast cancer. Turning to the study itself: Average yield: about 500,000 sequences per sample and around 9.7 reads per input cell. The study's findings and limits: Seven or more patient tumors shared eighteen TCR pairs rarely seen in control blood.

The CDR3 is 15 amino acids. Germline CDR1 MNHNS, CDR2 SASEGT. With 2 bases removed from V and 4 bases from J, the gap between germline ends came to 12 bases. A second nested PCR with blocking oligonucleotides suppressed unpaired genes. TCRdb reprocessed the emulsion pairing reads via MiXCR and lists one record per CDR3 protein. This table holds roughly 40,000 distinct CDR3 sequences, about 48% found once. In its sample, this clonotype was seen a few times. Its antigen remains unknown. Primers covering all TCR V genes were used in emulsion RT-PCR on CD8+ T cells. Overnight incubation in roughly 10 IU/mL IL-2 followed CD8 positive selection of the T cells.

The sequenced sample consisted of CD8+ T cells. The V and J genes are TRBV6-1 and TRBJ1-5, with a possible D match to TRBD1 (6 bases). This TCR was sampled from a pool of human donors with breast cancer or a healthy control (not recorded which). The CDR3 nucleotides are TGTGCCAGCAGTGAAAATAGGGGGAGAAATCAGCCCCAGCATTTT. It encodes CASSENRGRNQPQHF.